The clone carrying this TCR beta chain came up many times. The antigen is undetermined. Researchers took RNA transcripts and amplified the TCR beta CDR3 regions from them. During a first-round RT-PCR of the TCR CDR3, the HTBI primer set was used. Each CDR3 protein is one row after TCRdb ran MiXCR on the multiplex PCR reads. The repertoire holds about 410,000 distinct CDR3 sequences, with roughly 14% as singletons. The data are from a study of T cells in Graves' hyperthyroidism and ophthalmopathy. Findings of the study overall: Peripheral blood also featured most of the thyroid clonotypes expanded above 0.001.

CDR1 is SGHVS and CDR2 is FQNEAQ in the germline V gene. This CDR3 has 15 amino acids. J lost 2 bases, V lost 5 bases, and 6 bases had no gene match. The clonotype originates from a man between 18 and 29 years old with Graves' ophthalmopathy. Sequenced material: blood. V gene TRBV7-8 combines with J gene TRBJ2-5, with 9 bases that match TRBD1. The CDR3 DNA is TGTGCCAGCAGCATGGGGACAGGGAGGCAAGAGACCCAGTACTTC. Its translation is CASSMGTGRQETQYF.